This TCR beta chain was found in a study of identical twins. TCRdb reprocessed the 5' RACE reads via MiXCR and lists one record per CDR3 protein. The data contain approximately 470,000 distinct CDR3 sequences, 12% to 15% of them seen just once; the ten biggest clones take up roughly 0.56%. This clonotype appeared a few times. Between the trimmed V and J ends, which lost 9 bases and 2 bases, there was a span of 16 bases. This CDR3 has 14 amino acids. Germline-derived CDR1 and CDR2 are SGHRS and YFSETQ. These same records also appear under a second study, on yellow fever vaccine responses in identical twins.

The specimen was CD4+ T cells sorted from blood. The rearrangement joins TRBV5-1 to TRBJ2-3, with D possibly being TRBD2 (7 bases). The origin of this receptor is a woman aged 18-29 years in good health. The CDR3 sequence: CATKDGGHTDTQYF. The CDR3 DNA sequence: TGCGCCACCAAAGACGGGGGGCACACAGATACGCAGTATTTT.